The entry below gives a single TCR beta chain sequence along with its context. This clonotype was observed many times. It lacks a known antigen. Base qualities are not recorded, but no much larger clone differs from it by a single base. The data derive from a study of Graves' ophthalmopathy and Graves' hyperthyroidism (dated by TCRdb to between 2017 and 2018). About the investigation overall: Peripheral blood samples were taken at the time of initial diagnosis, before any treatment was given. The study used TCR beta repertoire signatures to distinguish Graves' ophthalmopathy from Graves' hyperthyroidism and to predict progression to ophthalmopathy. In total, approximately 130 blood samples were TCR-sequenced: 40 to 45 ophthalmopathy, 80 or so hyperthyroidism and approximately 17 hyperthyroidism-to-ophthalmopathy patients. To explore V-J signatures that distinguish ophthalmopathy from hyperthyroidism, a discovery set of about 99 patients was enrolled, made up of over 40 with ophthalmopathy and around 60 with stable hyperthyroidism. An independent validation cohort comprised 18 hyperthyroidism patients and roughly 15 patients who later progressed from hyperthyroidism to ophthalmopathy. In about six hyperthyroidism patients, the T-cell repertoires found in thyroid tissue were compared with those found in blood. After sampling, hyperthyroidism patients received methimazole starting at 30 mg daily, and ophthalmopathy patients received high-dose intravenous methylprednisolone. Summary of the overall study and its limitations: No statistical method was used to set the sample size in advance, and the investigators knew which group each participant was assigned to. In validation, the model predicted ophthalmopathy progression with about 64% sensitivity and about 73% specificity; some 13 predicted patients were CT-confirmed with GO in a median of 6.5 months. Most expanded thyroid clonotypes with a frequency above 0.001 also appeared in blood, which suggests that blood repertoires may reflect the immune response in the thyroid. In cross-validation, the 13-signature model distinguished ophthalmopathy from stable hyperthyroidism with approximately 90% sensitivity and around 81% specificity, and in the test set the corresponding values were about 80% and 75%.

For repertoire sequencing, the TCR beta CDR3 regions were amplified from RNA transcripts. A first-round RT-PCR used HTBI primers with the Qiagen OneStep RT-PCR kit, followed by a second-round multiplex PCR, size selection and purification. Sequencing of the libraries was carried out on an Illumina HiSeq2000 in paired-end mode with 100 bp reads. Per the authors' processing: SOAPnuke was used to process the reads, removing any read that contained adapters or uncalled bases, had a mean Phred below 15, or lacked an exact match to the constant primer or identifier. High-quality paired reads were merged with COPE v1.2.5. Clonotypes were defined as unique nucleotide sequences and were aligned to IMGT TRB V, D and J references using MiTCR v1.1. The analysis was limited to V-J combinations with a frequency above 0.0001, which together covered approximately 99% of repertoires. A TCR clonal expansion and chaos score per V-J combination was defined as the ratio of F50 clonal expansion to chaos observed in the TCRdist matrix. Features were reduced by Welch's t-statistics and random forest to 10 to 15 V-J combinations, which fed a naive Bayes classifier. The similarity between thyroid and blood repertoires was quantified using the Morisita-Horn index. Starting from the raw public reads, TCRdb applied fastp trimming at Q25, assembled clones with MiXCR and retained in-frame beta chains. Merged by CDR3 protein, the rows form single entries marked with the most common genes and DNA. These V and J calls rely on TCRdb rather than the paper's analysis. The sample table shows under 350,000 distinct CDR3 sequences, and about a sixth are seen once. The ten largest clones capture over 9% of the sample.

The CDR3 runs 14 residues from the cysteine to the phenylalanine. CDR3 DNA only is kept here, 42 bases in frame from base 1. V drops 0 bases and J drops 2 bases, leaving 7 bases in between. CDR1 and CDR2 are read off the germline V gene as SGHAT and FQNNGV. Ophthalmopathy patients had moderately to severely active disease, Clinical Activity Score of at least 3, NOSPECS grade of at least 4, and disease duration under 3 months. Patients were excluded if they had other autoimmune diseases, uncontrolled infections, pregnancy or lactation. Clinical symptoms, serum thyroxine, TRAb, thyroid ultrasound and orbital computed tomography formed the basis of the diagnosis. Using Ficoll-Paque density gradient centrifugation, PBMCs were isolated from about 9.4 ml of fresh peripheral blood. Total RNA was extracted using Trizol reagent, and RNA quality was checked on an Agilent 2100 Bioanalyzer.

The clonotype comes from an adult man with Graves' ophthalmopathy. Sequences were obtained from peripheral blood. The chain is encoded by TRBV11-2 joined to TRBJ2-5; a weak D assignment points to TRBD1 (5 bases agree). DNA sequence: TGTGCCAGCAGCTTAGAACAGGCGCAAGAGACCCAGTACTTC. It encodes CASSLEQAQETQYF.